This T cell receptor (beta chain) appears in the sequencing data of a study of blood T cell repertoires in COVID-19. The overall study: Samples of COVID-19 (acute and convalescent) were obtained from the United States, Italy and Spain. PBMCs, B-cell-depleted T cells, or T cells were the source of the cDNA or gDNA that made up the material.

A Seattle source enrolled patients during active infection and followed them longitudinally. Losses at the gene ends were 2 bases for V and 1 base for J; bases not matched to a gene: 3. CDR3 length: 16 amino acids. Germline V gene sequence: CDR1 LGHDT, CDR2 YNNKEL (reference sequence). Assay: immunoSEQ multiplex PCR; the TCRdb copy retains only in-frame clones and omits some. The table lists around 250,000 clones, about 87% of them singletons. V is TRBV3-1 (or the pseudogene TRBV3-2) and J is TRBJ2-3, with TRBD2 identical over 10 bases. The sequence derives from a woman in her 70s with COVID-19, enrolled during active disease. Sequencing used peripheral blood. The CDR3 here is CASSQTSGTGTDTQYF. CDR3 sequence (DNA): TGTGCCAGCAGCCAAACTAGCGGGACGGGCACAGATACGCAGTATTTT.